This entry features one T cell receptor (beta chain) sequence. TCRdb reanalysed the RACE reads using MiXCR and keeps one entry per CDR3 protein. The table includes around 120,000 distinct CDR3 sequences, approximately 13% detected once. The germline V gene has CDR1 MNHEY and CDR2 SVGEGT. Germline trimming cut 6 bases from V and 4 bases from J; bases unmatched to any gene: 5. The CDR3 is 13 amino acids. The data stem from a study of human T cells and chemical hapten exposure. Stated time point: pre-sensitization, week 0. Treatment described: therapeutic diphenylcyclopropenone sensitization with weekly scalp DPC.

Sequenced here: whole blood, sampled in connection with sensitization to the hapten diphenylcyclopropenone (DPC). The genes are TRBV6-2 or TRBV6-3 and TRBJ2-5; 7 nucleotides agree with TRBD1. The sequence was obtained from a woman aged 18 to 35 with alopecia areata. Some clones in this sample may be carry-over from other donors' samples. The CDR3 reads CASRTGVGETQYF. The CDR3 nucleotides read TGTGCCAGCAGAACAGGGGTCGGAGAGACCCAGTACTTC.